Sequencing of this T cell receptor (beta chain) was carried out in a study of human T cells and chemical hapten exposure. Study as a whole: The study traced per-sample TCR yield variation mainly to small differences in pooled library volumes.

Notes on the study in general: Sensitizing to DPC left TCRs with a frequency above 1 in 1000 unaltered.

Concerning this clonotype itself: What it binds is unknown.

As to time point: healthy volunteer bleed at 6 weeks. Unfractionated whole blood served as the source for total RNA extraction. The library put unique molecular identifiers onto individual cDNA molecules. Original data processing: Samples contained a median of 95,638 TCRs, with a range of about 23,224 to 700,000. In TCRdb, the RACE reads were re-called with MiXCR into one record per CDR3 protein. The V and J calls come from TCRdb's annotation, not from the publication. The repertoire includes some 65,000 distinct CDR3 sequences, around 6.1% of them detected once, and under 4.5% sits in the top ten. Sequences were obtained from whole blood. This TCR was recovered from a female donor in good health. Some clones in this sample may be carry-over from other donors' samples.

The CDR3 DNA follows: TGCAGCGTTGAACTAGGGTCCTACAATGAGCAGTTCTTC. Translation: CSVELGSYNEQFF. The chain has TRBV29-1 and TRBJ2-1; unclear D gene. V dropped 2 bases and J dropped 1 base, with 6 bases sitting between them. The germline CDR1 and CDR2 sequences are SQVTM and ANQGSEA. The CDR3 is 13 amino acids.